This T cell receptor (beta chain) originates from a study of shared clonotypes between healthy human individuals. Points from the study as a whole: With few donors, the genetic and exposure-history diversity represented was limited.

Only in-frame clones appear in the TCRdb table, and some are missing; sequencing was by immunoSEQ multiplex PCR. The sample shows roughly 770,000 clones, roughly 96% of them seen only once. V shed 1 base and J shed 7 bases, with 11 bases lying between them. This CDR3 comprises 13 residues. CDR1 is SEHNR, CDR2 FQNEAQ, per germline (reference sequence). Terminally differentiated effector memory CD45RA+ cells were excluded from the naive CD8 cells, which were CD45RO-negative and positively selected for CCR7. Details on this clone: Its antigen is undetermined.

Sequenced material: naive CD8+ T cells sorted from blood. The V gene is TRBV7-9, the J gene TRBJ2-7, with D uncertain. This TCR was sampled from a man aged 25-45 years in good health. Here the CDR3 reads CASSLVFSLEQYF. As DNA, the CDR3 is TGTGCCAGCAGCTTAGTTTTCTCCCTGGAGCAGTACTTC. The full variable domain, completed using reference TRBV7-9 and TRBJ2-7, is DTGVSQNPRHKITKRGQNVTFRCDPISEHNRLYWYRQTLGQGPEFLTYFQNEAQLEKSRLLSDRFSAERPKGSFSTLEIQRTEQGDSAMYLCASSLVFSLEQYFGPGTRLTVT.